The clone carrying this TCR beta chain was seen repeatedly, ten times or more. The sample originates from a study of early T cells in non-severe SARS-CoV-2 infection. In TCRdb, the 5' RACE reads were re-called with MiXCR into one record per CDR3 protein. The table lists about 64,000 distinct CDR3 sequences, about 10% of them singletons. The CDR3 contains 14 residues. Germline loops: CDR1 SGHNT, CDR2 YENEEA. Trimming took 5 bases from V and 7 from J; bases not matched to a gene: 10. The chain is built from TRBV11-3 and TRBJ2-5; 7 bases line up with TRBD2. The sample in question was whole blood, obtained at baseline. This receptor was identified in an adult who was a healthcare worker with PCR-confirmed SARS-CoV-2 infection or an uninfected control (not recorded which). The CDR3 loop is CASSVTSASGTQYF. The DNA for the CDR3 is TGTGCCAGCAGCGTAACTAGCGCAAGTGGGACCCAGTACTTC.